The entry that follows covers one TCR beta chain sequence. Its antigen is unidentified. These data belong to a study of T cell responses to AZD1222 COVID-19 vaccine. Overall study: Whether given at about 4 or about 12 weeks, second doses were pooled.

The germline gives CDR1 SGHTA, CDR2 FQGNSA. The junction had 8 bases not matched to a gene; V was cut back by 5 bases and J by 4 bases. The CDR3 is 15 amino acids. Profiling relied on immunoSEQ multiplex PCR, and the TCRdb table lists in-frame clones only, not all of them. The sample includes roughly 93,000 clones, approximately 87% of them seen just once. Findings and limits, study-wide: Among AZD1222 vaccinees, only 5 to 7 were seropositive at baseline. Repertoires were obtained only post-peak T cell response. Possibly, clonal diversity was underestimated; donors were largely white British and included more females.

The sample here was peripheral blood, taken on day 0 of AZD1222 vaccination. The TCR sequence derives from an adult in good health. The chain joins TRBV7-2 to TRBJ2-7; TRBD2 matches at 10 bases. The CDR3 here is CASSQSGGDVYEQYF. CDR3 DNA: TGTGCCAGCAGCCAAAGCGGGGGGGATGTGTACGAGCAGTACTTC.